The 13 T cell receptor beta chains in this list originate from one sample, sequenced in a study of beta chain features in type 1 diabetes. General observations from the study: Moderately but significantly shorter TCRB CDR3s were found in Type 1 diabetes patients in all four CD4+ subsets.

These TCRs are of unknown antigen specificity. TCRB transcripts that were expressed got sequenced, as all of the isolated RNA had been reverse transcribed. Some clones are missing from TCRdb's copy, which holds only in-frame ones; the method was immunoSEQ multiplex PCR. The sample lists 600,000 to 700,000 clones; about an eighth were seen once. The sequenced material came from naive CD4+ T cells from blood. These receptors were collected from a man aged 18 to 30 with type 1 diabetes.

This clone has more than one count but fewer than ten. The J gene is TRBJ1-5, the V gene TRBV7-2; 9 bases line up with TRBD1. CDR1 is SGHTA and CDR2 is FQGNSA in the germline V gene. This CDR3 region has 15 residues. After removal of 5 bases from V and 4 bases from J, the junction contained 6 bases not matched to a gene. CDR3 coding DNA: TGTGCCAGCAGCCCTACAGGGGGCTCTAATCAGCCCCAGCATTTT. Protein product: CASSPTGGSNQPQHF.

This clone appeared a few times. The sample has other DNA sequences that encode this CDR3 too. This chain connects TRBV5-1 to TRBJ2-1, with D maybe TRBD1 (6 bases). The CDR3 is made up of 14 amino acids. Germline values: CDR1 SGHRS, CDR2 YFSETQ. With 0 bases removed from V and 4 bases from J, the gap between germline ends came to 8 bases. The CDR3 region has the DNA TGCGCCAGCAGCTTGGGGACAGTATACAATGAGCAGTTCTTC. Translating it yields CASSLGTVYNEQFF.

The genes are TRBV9 and TRBJ2-4; D is perhaps TRBD1 (6 bases). This CDR3 is 16 amino acids long. Germline lookup yields CDR1 SGDLS and CDR2 YYNGEE. V lost 3 bases and J 4 bases, leaving 17 bases between the germline ends. CDR3 bases: TGTGCCAGCAGCGCCACGATGACAGGAACAAAAAACATTCAGTACTTC. This sequence encodes CASSATMTGTKNIQYF.

This clone was seen only a few times. This chain links TRBV29-1 with TRBJ2-2; the match to TRBD2 covers 11 bases. The CDR3 totals 16 residues. CDR1 is SQVTM, CDR2 ANQGSEA, per germline. The trim removed 4 bases at V and 6 bases at J, leaving 10 bases unmatched. The CDR3, as DNA: TGCAGCGTTGTGGGAGGTAGCGGGGGGGCCGCCGGGGAGCTGTTTTTT. Its translation: CSVVGGSGGAAGELFF.

J is TRBJ1-3 and V is TRBV6-6; D is unclear. The CDR3 spans 13 residues. V was shortened by 6 bases and J by 8 bases, with 14 bases between the two germline ends. Germline CDR1 reads MNHNY; CDR2 reads SVGAGI (reference sequence). CDR3 bases: TGTGCCAGCAGAAAGGTGAACGTGGACACCATATATTTT. Its protein is CASRKVNVDTIYF.

V is TRBV7-2 and J is TRBJ1-5, with D possibly being TRBD1 (5 bases). Germline V gives CDR1 SGHTA, CDR2 FQGNSA. This CDR3 region has 13 residues. With 5 bases removed from V and 6 bases from J, the gap between germline ends came to 11 bases. CDR3: CASSQQGGQPQHF. The CDR3 DNA follows: TGTGCCAGCAGCCAGCAGGGAGGTCAGCCCCAGCATTTT.

V usage is TRBV6-6 and J usage is TRBJ1-1; no reliable D call. The CDR3 contains 11 residues. Per germline, CDR1 MNHNY and CDR2 SVGAGI (reference sequence). The V end lost 2 bases, the J end lost 6 bases, and 4 bases lay between the germline ends. CDR3 in amino acids: CASSYNSEAFF. The CDR3 nucleotides are TGTGCCAGCAGTTACAATTCTGAAGCTTTCTTT.

V gene TRBV11-2 combines with J gene TRBJ1-2; D not certain. The CDR3 has 14 residues. V dropped 5 bases and J dropped 4 bases, with 14 bases sitting between them. Germline CDR1 reads SGHAT; CDR2 reads FQNNGV. DNA of the CDR3: TGTGCCAGCAGCCGAACCCCTGCCGTCTATGGCTACACCTTC. Translated: CASSRTPAVYGYTF.

This clone was seen a few times. This chain links TRBV4-1 with TRBJ2-5, with D tentatively TRBD1 (6 bases). Trimming cost V 4 bases and J 4 bases, with 19 bases left between them. Germline assignment: CDR1 MGHRA and CDR2 YSYEKL. The CDR3 is made up of 16 amino acids. The CDR3 DNA follows: TGCGCCAGCAGCCCTTTTACCCAGGGGCTACGAGAGACCCAGTACTTC. This encodes CASSPFTQGLRETQYF.

A few counts support this clone. The CDR3 sequence is CAWSVAEDYTF. Here the CDR3 DNA reads TGTGCCTGGAGTGTGGCGGAAGACTACACCTTC. The V and J genes are TRBV30 and TRBJ1-2; no reliable D call. The CDR3 runs 11 residues. With 0 bases removed from V and 10 bases from J, the gap between germline ends came to 9 bases. CDR1 is GTSNPN, CDR2 SVGIG, per germline (reference sequence).

The V call is TRBV18, the J call TRBJ2-6; no definite D call. CDR3 length equals 15 residues. V was pared by 0 bases and J by 9 bases, with 12 bases between. CDR1 KGHSH and CDR2 LQKENI come from the germline V gene. CDR3 residues: CASSPPNPSGNVLTF. Here the CDR3 DNA reads TGTGCCAGCTCACCACCGAATCCCTCGGGCAACGTCCTGACTTTC.

This clone was detected only a few times. V and J are TRBV9 and TRBJ2-5; weak D call: TRBD2 (6 bases). Between the trimmed V and J ends, which lost 0 bases and 4 bases, there was a span of 10 bases. Germline V gene lookup returns CDR1 SGDLS and CDR2 YYNGEE. CDR3 size: 14 residues. The CDR3, as DNA: TGTGCCAGCAGCGTAGGCGGGACCGGAGAGACCCAGTACTTC. Its translation is CASSVGGTGETQYF.

This clone was counted a few times. The chain uses TRBV6-1 and TRBJ2-5; a weak D match, TRBD1 (6 bases). Trimming removed 2 bases at V and 5 bases at J, with 15 bases between. Per the germline V gene, CDR1 is MNHNS and CDR2 is SASEGT. The CDR3 is made up of 15 amino acids. The CDR3 nucleotides read TGTGCCAGCAGTGAATCAGGGGTTAGGACGGAGACCCAGTACTTC. This sequence encodes CASSESGVRTETQYF.